This T cell receptor (beta chain) was sequenced in a study of OX40 agonist ivuxolimab in advanced cancers. At the level of the study: Partial responses were seen in three patients, one with hepatocellular carcinoma and two with cutaneous melanoma. Study results and caveats: Among T cells, CD8+ cells averaged more expanded clones than CD4+ cells.

Anyone with autoimmune disease history or systemic immunosuppression was excluded. Concerning this clone itself: The target antigen is unknown.

TCRdb's table, derived via immunoSEQ multiplex PCR, lists solely in-frame clones and lacks some. The sample consists of tens of thousands of clones, about 80% of them appearing once. V gave up 8 bases and J gave up 7 bases; unmatched junction bases: 4. The CDR3 spans 13 residues. From germline, CDR1 is WNHNN and CDR2 SYGVQD (reference sequence). This chain uses TRBV10-1 with TRBJ1-6; TRBD1 matches at 8 bases. The sequence was obtained from an adult with an advanced solid tumor such as melanoma, head and neck, liver or kidney cancer. Sequences were derived from CD4+ or CD8+ T cells sorted from blood, sampled in a trial of the OX40 agonist ivuxolimab. The CDR3 coding sequence is TGCGCCAGCGGAACAGGGGGGAATTCACCCCTCCACTTT. Protein: CASGTGGNSPLHF.